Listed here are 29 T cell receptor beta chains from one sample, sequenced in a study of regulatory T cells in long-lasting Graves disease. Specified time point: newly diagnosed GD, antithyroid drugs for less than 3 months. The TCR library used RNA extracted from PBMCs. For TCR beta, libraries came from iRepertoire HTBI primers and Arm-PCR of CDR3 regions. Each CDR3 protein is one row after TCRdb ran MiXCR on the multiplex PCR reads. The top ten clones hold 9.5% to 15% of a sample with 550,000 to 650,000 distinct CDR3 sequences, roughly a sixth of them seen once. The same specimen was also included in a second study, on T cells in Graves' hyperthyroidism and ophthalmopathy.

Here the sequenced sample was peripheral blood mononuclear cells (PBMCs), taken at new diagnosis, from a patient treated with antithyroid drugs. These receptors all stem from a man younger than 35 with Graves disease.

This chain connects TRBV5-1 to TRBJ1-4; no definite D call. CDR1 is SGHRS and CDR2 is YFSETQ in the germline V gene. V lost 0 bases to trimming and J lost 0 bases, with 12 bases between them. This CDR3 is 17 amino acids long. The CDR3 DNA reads TGCGCCAGCAGCTTGGGAGTAACCGGTGCAACTAATGAAAAACTGTTTTTT. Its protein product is CASSLGVTGATNEKLFF.

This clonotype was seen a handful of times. The CDR3 sequence is CASSAGQGAHSGNTIYF. The CDR3 coding sequence is TGTGCCAGCAGCGCAGGACAGGGGGCACACTCTGGAAACACCATATATTTT. The rearrangement uses TRBV7-9 and TRBJ1-3; 11 bases fit TRBD1. Germline CDR1 reads SEHNR; CDR2 reads FQNEAQ (reference sequence). CDR3 length equals 17 residues. V shed 5 bases, J shed 0 bases, and the junction held 6 bases outside the gene matches.

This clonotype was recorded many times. This CDR3 is CASRRTGYSEKLFF. In DNA form, the CDR3 reads TGTGCCAGCAGGCGGACAGGGTACAGCGAAAAACTGTTTTTT. The V and J genes are TRBV12-3 or TRBV12-4 and TRBJ1-4, with 8 bases that match TRBD1. J gave up 8 bases and V 6 bases, and 8 bases lay outside the gene matches. The CDR3 runs 14 residues.

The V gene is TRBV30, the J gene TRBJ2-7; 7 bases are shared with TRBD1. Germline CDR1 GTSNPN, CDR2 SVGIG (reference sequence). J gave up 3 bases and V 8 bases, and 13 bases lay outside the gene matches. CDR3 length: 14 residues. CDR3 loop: CASERQGLGYEQYF. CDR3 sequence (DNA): TGTGCCAGCGAACGACAGGGTTTGGGCTACGAGCAGTACTTC.

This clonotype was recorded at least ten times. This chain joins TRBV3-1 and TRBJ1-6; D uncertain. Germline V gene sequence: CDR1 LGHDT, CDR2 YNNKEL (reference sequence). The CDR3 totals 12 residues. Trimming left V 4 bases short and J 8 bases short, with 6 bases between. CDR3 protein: CASSPPDSPLHF. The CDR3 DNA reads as TGTGCCAGCAGCCCCCCGGATTCACCCCTCCACTTT.

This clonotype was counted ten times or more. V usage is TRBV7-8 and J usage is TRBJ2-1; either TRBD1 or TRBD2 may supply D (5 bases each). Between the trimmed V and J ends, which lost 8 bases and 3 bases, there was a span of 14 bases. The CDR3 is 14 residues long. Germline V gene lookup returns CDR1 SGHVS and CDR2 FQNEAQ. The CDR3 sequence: CASQPGPVYNEQFF. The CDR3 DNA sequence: TGTGCCAGCCAACCGGGACCAGTCTACAATGAGCAGTTCTTC.

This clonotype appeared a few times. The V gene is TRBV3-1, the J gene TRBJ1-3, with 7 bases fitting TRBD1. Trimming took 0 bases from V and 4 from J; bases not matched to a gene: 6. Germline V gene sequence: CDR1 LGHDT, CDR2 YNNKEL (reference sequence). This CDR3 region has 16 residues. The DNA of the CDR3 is TGTGCCAGCAGCCAAGATCGGGACAGACTGGGAAACACCATATATTTT. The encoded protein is CASSQDRDRLGNTIYF.

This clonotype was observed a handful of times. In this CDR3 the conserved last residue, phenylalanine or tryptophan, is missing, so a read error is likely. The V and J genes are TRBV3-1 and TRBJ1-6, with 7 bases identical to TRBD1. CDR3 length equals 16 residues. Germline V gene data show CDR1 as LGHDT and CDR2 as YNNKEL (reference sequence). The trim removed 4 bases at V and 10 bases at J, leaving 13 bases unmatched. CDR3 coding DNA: TGTGCCAGCAGCCCTCGTGGGAGGGGGCTTATCTCACCCCTCCACTCT. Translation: CASSPRGRGLISPLHS.

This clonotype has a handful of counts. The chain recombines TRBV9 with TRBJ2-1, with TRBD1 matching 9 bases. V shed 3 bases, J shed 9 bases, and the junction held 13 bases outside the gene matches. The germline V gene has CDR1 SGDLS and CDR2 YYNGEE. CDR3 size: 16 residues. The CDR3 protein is CASSDWTGVTFGEQFF. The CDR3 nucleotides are TGTGCCAGCAGCGACTGGACAGGGGTGACCTTTGGTGAGCAGTTCTTC.

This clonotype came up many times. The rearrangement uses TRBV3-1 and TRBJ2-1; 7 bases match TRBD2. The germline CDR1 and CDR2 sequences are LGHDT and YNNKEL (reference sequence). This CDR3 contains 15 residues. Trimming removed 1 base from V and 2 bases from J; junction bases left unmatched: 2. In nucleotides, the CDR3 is TGTGCCAGCAGCCAAGTAGCGGGCGCCTACAATGAGCAGTTCTTC. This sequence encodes CASSQVAGAYNEQFF.

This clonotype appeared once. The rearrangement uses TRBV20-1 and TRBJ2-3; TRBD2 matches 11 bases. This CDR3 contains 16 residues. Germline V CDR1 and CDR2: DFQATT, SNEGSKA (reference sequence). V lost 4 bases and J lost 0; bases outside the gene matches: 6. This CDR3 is CSAIGTSGPSTDTQYF. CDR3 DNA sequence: TGCAGTGCTATCGGGACTAGCGGTCCTAGCACAGATACGCAGTATTTT.

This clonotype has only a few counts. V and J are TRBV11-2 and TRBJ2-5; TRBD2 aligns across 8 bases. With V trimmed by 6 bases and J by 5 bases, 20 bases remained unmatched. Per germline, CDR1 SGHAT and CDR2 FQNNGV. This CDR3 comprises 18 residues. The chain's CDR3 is CASSLIGREREFRETQYF. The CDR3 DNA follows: TGTGCCAGCAGTCTTATTGGGCGTGAGCGGGAGTTCAGGGAGACCCAGTACTTC. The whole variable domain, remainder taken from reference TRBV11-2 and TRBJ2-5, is EAGVAQSPRYKIIEKRQSVAFWCNPISGHATLYWYQQILGQGPKLLIQFQNNGVVDDSQLPKDRFSAERLKGVDSTLKIQPAKLEDSAVYLCASSLIGREREFRETQYFGPGTRLLVL.

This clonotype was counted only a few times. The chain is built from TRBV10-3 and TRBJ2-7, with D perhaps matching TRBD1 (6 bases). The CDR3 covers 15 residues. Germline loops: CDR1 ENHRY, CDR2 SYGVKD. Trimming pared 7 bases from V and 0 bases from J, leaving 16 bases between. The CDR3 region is CAINVQRGSSYEQYF. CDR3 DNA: TGTGCCATCAATGTTCAGAGGGGGAGCTCCTACGAGCAGTACTTC.

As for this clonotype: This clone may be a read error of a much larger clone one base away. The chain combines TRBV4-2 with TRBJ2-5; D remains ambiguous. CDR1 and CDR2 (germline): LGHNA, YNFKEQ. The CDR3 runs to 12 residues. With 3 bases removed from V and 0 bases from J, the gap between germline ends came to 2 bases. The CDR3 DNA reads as TGTGCCAGCAGCCATTACCAAGAGACCCAGTACTTC. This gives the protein CASSHYQETQYF.

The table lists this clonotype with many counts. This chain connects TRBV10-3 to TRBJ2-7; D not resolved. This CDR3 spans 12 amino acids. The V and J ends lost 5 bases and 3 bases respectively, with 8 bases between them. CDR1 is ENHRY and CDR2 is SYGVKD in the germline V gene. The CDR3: CAISPVGYEQYF. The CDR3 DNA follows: TGTGCCATCAGTCCTGTAGGCTACGAGCAGTACTTC.

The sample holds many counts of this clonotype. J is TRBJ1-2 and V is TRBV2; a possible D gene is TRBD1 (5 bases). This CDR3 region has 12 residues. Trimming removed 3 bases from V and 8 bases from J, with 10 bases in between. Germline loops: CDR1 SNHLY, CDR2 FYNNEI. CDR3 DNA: TGTGCCAGCAGTGAGCGCCAGGGCGGCTACACCTTC. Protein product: CASSERQGGYTF.

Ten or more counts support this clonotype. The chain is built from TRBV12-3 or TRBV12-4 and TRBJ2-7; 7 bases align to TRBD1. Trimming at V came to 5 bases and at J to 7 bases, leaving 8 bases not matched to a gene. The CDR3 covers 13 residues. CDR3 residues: CASSAGTVQEQYF. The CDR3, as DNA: TGTGCCAGCAGTGCCGGGACAGTACAAGAGCAGTACTTC.

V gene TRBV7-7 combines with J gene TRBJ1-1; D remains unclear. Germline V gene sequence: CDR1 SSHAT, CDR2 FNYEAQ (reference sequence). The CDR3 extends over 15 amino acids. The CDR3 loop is CAGAPRRLSNTEAFF. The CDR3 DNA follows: TGTGCTGGAGCCCCTCGGCGTTTGTCGAACACTGAAGCTTTCTTT.

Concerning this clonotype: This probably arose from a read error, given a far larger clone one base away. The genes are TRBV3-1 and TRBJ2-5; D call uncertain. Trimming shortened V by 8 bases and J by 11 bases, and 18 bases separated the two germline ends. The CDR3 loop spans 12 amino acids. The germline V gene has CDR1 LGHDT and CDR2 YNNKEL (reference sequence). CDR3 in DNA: TGTGCCAGCCTTGACATTTACAATGAGCAGTACTTC. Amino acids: CASLDIYNEQYF.

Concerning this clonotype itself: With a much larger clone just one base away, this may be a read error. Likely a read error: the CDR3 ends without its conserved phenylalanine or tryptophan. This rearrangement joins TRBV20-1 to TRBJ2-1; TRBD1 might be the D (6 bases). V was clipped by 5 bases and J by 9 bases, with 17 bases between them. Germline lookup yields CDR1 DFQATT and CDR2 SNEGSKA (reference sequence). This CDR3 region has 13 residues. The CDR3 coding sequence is TGCAGTGCTGTTGGGACACGAGGTTTTGAGCAGTTCTGC. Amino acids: CSAVGTRGFEQFC.

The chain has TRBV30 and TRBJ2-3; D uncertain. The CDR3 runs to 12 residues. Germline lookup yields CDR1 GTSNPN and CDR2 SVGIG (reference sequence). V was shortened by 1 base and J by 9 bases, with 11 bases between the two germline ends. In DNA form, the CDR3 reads TGTGCCTGGAGTGCCGCGGTTTGGACGCAGTATTTT. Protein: CAWSAAVWTQYF.

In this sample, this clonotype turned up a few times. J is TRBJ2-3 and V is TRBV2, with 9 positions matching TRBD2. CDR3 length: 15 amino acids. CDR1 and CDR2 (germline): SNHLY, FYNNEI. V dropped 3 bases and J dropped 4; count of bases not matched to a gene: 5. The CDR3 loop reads CASSEGSGSPDTQYF. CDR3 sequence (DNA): TGTGCCAGCAGTGAGGGTAGCGGGAGTCCAGATACGCAGTATTTT.

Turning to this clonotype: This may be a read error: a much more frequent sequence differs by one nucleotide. CDR3 bases: TGTGCCAACACCTGGGAGGGAAACTATGGCTACACCTTC. As protein: CANTWEGNYGYTF. V usage is TRBV7-9 and J usage is TRBJ1-2; D ambiguous. Germline assignment: CDR1 SEHNR and CDR2 FQNEAQ (reference sequence). Trimming pared 10 bases from V and 2 bases from J, leaving 14 bases between. The CDR3 has 13 residues.

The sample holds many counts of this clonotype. This CDR3 reads CASSEAKTVRTGELFF. In nucleotides, the CDR3 is TGTGCCAGCAGTGAAGCAAAGACAGTGAGGACCGGGGAGCTGTTTTTT. V and J are TRBV2 and TRBJ2-2; tentative D call: TRBD1 (5 bases). V was cut by 0 bases and J by 5 bases, with 13 bases left in between. The length of the CDR3 is 16 residues. Germline loops: CDR1 SNHLY, CDR2 FYNNEI.

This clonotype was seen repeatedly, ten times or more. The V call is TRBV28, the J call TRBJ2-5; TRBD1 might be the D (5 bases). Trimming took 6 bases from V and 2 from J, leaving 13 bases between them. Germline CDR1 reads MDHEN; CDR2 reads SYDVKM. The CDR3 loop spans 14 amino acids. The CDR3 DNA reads TGTGCCAGCAGCTTAACGGCAGGGCAAGAGACCCAGTACTTC. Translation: CASSLTAGQETQYF.

The CDR3 loop is CSAPGGDSYEQYF. DNA of the CDR3: TGCAGTGCACCCGGCGGGGACAGCTACGAGCAGTACTTC. This chain joins TRBV20-1 and TRBJ2-7, with a possible D match to TRBD1 (7 bases). The CDR3 extends over 13 amino acids. Trimming took 6 bases from V and 3 from J, leaving 15 bases between them. Germline V gene data show CDR1 as DFQATT and CDR2 as SNEGSKA (reference sequence).

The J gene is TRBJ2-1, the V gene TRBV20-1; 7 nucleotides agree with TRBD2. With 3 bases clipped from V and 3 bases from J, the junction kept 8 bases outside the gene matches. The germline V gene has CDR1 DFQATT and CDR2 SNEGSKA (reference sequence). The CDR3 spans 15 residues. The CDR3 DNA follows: TGCAGTGCTAGTGGCGGCGGGAGATTCTACAATGAGCAGTTCTTC. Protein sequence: CSASGGGRFYNEQFF.

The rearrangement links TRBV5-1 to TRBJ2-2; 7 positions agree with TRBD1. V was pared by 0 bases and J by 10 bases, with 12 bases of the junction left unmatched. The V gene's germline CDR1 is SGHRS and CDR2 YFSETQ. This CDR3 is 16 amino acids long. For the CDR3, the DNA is TGCGCCAGCAGCTTGGAGGCAGGGGGAAACGCCGAGGAGCTGTTTTTT. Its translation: CASSLEAGGNAEELFF.

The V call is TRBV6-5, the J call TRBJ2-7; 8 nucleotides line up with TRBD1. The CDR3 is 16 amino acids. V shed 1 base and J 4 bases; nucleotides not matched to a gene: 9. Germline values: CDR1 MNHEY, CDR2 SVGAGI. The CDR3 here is CASSYYPRDRPYEQYF. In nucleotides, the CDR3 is TGTGCCAGCAGTTACTACCCAAGGGACAGGCCTTACGAGCAGTACTTC.